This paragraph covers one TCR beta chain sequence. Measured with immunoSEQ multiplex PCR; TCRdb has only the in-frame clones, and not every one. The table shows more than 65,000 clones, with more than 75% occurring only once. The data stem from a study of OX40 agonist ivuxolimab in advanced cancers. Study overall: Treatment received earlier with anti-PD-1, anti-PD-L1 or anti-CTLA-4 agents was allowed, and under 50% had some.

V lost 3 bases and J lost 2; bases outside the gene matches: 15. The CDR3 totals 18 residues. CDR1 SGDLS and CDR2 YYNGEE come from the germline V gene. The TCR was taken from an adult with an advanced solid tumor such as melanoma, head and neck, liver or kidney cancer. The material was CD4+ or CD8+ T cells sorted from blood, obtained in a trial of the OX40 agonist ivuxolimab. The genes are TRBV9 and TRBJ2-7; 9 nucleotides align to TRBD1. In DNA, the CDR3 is TGTGCCAGCAGCGCAGGCCCCCTCCCACAGGGGGCCGCCTACGAGCAGTACTTC. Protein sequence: CASSAGPLPQGAAYEQYF.